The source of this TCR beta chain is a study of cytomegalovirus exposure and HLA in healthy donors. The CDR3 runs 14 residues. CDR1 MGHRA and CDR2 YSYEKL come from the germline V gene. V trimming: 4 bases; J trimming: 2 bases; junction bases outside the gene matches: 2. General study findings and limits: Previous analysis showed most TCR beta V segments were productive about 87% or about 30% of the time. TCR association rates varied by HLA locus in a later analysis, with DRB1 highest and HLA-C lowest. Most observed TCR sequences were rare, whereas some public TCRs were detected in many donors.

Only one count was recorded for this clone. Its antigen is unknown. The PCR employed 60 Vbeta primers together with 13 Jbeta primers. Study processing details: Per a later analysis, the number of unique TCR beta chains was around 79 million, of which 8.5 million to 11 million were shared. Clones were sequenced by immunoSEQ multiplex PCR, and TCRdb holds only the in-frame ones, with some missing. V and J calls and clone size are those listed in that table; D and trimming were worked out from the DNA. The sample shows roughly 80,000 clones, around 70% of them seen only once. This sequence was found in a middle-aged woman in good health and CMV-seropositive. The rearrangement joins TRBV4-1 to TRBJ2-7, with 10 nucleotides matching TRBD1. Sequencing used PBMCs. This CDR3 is CASSLGTGAYEQYF. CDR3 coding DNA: TGCGCCAGCAGCCTAGGGACAGGGGCCTACGAGCAGTACTTC.